This TCR beta chain was sequenced during a study of cytomegalovirus exposure and HLA in healthy donors. In the PCR, 60 Vbeta and 13 Jbeta primers were used. Some clones are missing from TCRdb's copy, which holds only in-frame ones; the method was immunoSEQ multiplex PCR. The table lists approximately 92,000 clones, about 85% of them singletons. Germline V gene lookup returns CDR1 MDHEN and CDR2 SYDVKM. The CDR3 sequence is 14 residues long. V lost 6 bases and J lost 4; bases outside the gene matches: 5. This TCR was recovered from a girl aged 2 to 9 in good health and CMV-seropositive. This chain connects TRBV28 to TRBJ2-1; TRBD2 agrees at 8 bases. Input material: PBMCs. The CDR3 is CASSLTSGYNEQFF. DNA of the CDR3: TGTGCCAGCAGCCTAACTAGCGGATACAATGAGCAGTTCTTC.